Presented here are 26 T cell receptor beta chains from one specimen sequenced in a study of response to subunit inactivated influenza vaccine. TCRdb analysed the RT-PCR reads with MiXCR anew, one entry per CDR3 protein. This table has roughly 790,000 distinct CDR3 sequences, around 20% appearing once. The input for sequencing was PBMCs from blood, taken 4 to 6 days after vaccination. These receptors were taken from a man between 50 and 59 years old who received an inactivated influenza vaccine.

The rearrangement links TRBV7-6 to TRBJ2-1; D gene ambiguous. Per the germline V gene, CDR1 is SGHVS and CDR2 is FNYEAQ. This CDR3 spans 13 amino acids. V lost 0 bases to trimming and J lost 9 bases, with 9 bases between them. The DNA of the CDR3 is TGTGCCAGCAGCTTAGCGTGGAGCCTTGAGCAGTTCTTC. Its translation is CASSLAWSLEQFF.

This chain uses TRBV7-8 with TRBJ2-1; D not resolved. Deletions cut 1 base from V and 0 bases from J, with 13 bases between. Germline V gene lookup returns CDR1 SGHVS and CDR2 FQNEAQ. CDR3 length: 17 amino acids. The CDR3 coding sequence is TGTGCCAGCAGCTTAGAGCGTTGGAAAAGCTCCTACAATGAGCAGTTCTTC. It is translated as CASSLERWKSSYNEQFF.

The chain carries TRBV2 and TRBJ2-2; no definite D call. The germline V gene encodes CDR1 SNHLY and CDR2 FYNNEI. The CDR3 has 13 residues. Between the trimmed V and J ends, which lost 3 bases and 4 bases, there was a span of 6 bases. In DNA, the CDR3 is TGTGCCAGCAGTGAGAGACGCACCGGGGAGCTGTTTTTT. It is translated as CASSERRTGELFF. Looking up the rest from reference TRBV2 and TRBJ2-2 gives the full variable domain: EPEVTQTPSHQVTQMGQEVILRCVPISNHLYFYWYRQILGQKVEFLVSFYNNEISEKSEIFDDQFSVERPDGSNFTLKIRSTKLEDSAMYFCASSERRTGELFFGEGSRLTVL.

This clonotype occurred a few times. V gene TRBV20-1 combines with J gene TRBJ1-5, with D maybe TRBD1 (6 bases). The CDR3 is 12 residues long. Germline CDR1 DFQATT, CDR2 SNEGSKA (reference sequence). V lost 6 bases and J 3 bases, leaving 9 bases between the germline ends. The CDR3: CSARTVNQPQHF. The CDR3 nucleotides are TGCAGTGCCCGGACAGTCAATCAGCCCCAGCATTTT.

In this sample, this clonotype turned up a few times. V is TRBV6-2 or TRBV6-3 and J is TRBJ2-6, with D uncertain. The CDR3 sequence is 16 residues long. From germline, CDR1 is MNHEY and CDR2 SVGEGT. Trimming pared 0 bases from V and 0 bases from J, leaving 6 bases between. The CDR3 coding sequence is TGTGCCAGCAGTTACTCGGGCCGCTCTGGGGCCAACGTCCTGACTTTC. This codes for CASSYSGRSGANVLTF.

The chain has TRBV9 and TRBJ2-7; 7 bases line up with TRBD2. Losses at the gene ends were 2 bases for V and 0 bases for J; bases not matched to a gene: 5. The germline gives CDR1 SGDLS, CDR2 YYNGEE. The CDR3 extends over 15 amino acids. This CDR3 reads CASSVRGSASYEQYF. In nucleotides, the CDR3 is TGTGCCAGCAGCGTCCGCGGGAGCGCCTCCTACGAGCAGTACTTC.

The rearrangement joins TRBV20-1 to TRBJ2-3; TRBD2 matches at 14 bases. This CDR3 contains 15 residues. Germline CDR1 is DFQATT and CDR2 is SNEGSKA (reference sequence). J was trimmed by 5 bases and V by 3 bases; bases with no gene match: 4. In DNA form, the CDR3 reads TGCAGTGCTAGTAGACTAGCGGGGGGGCAAGATACGCAGTATTTT. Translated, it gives CSASRLAGGQDTQYF.

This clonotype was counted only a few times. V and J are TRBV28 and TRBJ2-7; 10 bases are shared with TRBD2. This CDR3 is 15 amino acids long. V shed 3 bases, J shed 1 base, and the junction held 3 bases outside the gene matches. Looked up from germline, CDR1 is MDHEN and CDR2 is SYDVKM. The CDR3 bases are TGTGCCAGCAGTTTCAAGCGGGAGGGTTCCTACGAGCAGTACTTC. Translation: CASSFKREGSYEQYF. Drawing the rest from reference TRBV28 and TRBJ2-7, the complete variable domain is DVKVTQSSRYLVKRTGEKVFLECVQDMDHENMFWYRQDPGLGLRLIYFSYDVKMKEKGDIPEGYSVSREKKERFSLILESASTNQTSMYLCASSFKREGSYEQYFGPGTRLTVT.

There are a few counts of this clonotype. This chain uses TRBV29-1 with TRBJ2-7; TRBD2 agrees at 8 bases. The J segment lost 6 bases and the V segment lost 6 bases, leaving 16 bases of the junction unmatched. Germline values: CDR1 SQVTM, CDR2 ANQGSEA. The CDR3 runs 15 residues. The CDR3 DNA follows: TGCAGCGTGGAACCGGGACTAGGGTCAAGACGCGAGCAGTACTTC. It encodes CSVEPGLGSRREQYF.

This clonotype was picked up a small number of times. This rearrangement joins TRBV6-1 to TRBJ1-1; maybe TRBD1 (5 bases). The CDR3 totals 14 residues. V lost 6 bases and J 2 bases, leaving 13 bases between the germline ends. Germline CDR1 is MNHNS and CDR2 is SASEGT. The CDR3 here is CASRIGTANTEAFF. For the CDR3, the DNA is TGTGCCAGCAGGATCGGGACCGCTAACACTGAAGCTTTCTTT.

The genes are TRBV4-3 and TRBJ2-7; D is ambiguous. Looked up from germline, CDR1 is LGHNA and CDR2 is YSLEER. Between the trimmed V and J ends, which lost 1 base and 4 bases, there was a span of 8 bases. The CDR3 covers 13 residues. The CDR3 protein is CASSQALQYEQYF. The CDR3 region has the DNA TGCGCCAGCAGCCAAGCATTACAGTACGAGCAGTACTTC.

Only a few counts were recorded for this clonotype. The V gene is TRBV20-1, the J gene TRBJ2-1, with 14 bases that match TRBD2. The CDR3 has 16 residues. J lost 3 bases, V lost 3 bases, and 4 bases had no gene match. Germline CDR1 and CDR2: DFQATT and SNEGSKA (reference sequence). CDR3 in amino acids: CSASRTSGRLYNEQFF. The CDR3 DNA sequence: TGCAGTGCTAGCCGGACTAGCGGGAGGCTCTACAATGAGCAGTTCTTC.

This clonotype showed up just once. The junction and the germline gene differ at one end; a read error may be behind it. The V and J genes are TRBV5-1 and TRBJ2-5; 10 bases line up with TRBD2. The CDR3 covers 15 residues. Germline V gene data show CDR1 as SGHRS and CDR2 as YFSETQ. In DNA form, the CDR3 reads TGCGCCAGCAGCTTGGAAGCGGGGGGGCAAGGGACCCAGTACTTC. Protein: CASSLEAGGQGTQYF.

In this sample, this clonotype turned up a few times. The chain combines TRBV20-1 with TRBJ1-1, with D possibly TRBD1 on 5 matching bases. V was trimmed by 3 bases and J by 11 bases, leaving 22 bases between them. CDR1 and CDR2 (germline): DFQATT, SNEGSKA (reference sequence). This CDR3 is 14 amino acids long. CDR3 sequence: CSASGSVRTNEAFF. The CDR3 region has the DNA TGCAGTGCTAGTGGTTCCGTCAGGACAAACGAGGCTTTCTTT.

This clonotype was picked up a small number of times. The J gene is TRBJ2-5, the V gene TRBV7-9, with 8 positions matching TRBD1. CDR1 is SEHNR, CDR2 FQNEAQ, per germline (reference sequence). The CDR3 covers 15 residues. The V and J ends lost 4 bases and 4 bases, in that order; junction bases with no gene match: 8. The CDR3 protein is CASSSTGQGGETQYF. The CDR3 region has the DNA TGTGCCAGCAGCTCAACTGGACAGGGAGGAGAGACCCAGTACTTC.

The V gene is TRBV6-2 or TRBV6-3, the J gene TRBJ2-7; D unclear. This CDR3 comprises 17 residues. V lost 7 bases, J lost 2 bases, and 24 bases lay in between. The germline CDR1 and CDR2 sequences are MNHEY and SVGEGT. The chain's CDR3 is CASTAPRLAQRAYEQYF. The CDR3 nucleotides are TGTGCCAGCACCGCCCCCCGGTTAGCACAGAGAGCCTACGAGCAGTACTTC.

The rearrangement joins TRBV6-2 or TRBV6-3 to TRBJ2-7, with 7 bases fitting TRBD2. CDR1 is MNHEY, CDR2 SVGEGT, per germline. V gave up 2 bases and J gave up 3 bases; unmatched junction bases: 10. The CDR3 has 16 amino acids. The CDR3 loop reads CASSYIGLADDYEQYF. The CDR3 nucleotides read TGTGCCAGCAGTTACATCGGGCTAGCGGACGACTACGAGCAGTACTTC.

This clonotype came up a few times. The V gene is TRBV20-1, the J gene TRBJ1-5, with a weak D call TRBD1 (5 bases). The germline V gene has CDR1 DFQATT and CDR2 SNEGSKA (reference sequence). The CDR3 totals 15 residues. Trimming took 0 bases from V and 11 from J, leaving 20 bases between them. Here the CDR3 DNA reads TGCAGTGCTAGAGATGATATGGGGCAGACAAGGACCCAGCATTTT. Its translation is CSARDDMGQTRTQHF.

DNA of the CDR3: TGTGCCAGCAGACTACGGGGTACTAACACCGGGGAGCTGTTTTTT. Protein sequence: CASRLRGTNTGELFF. The chain has TRBV27 and TRBJ2-2; tentatively, D is TRBD2 (5 bases). V dropped 6 bases and J dropped 2 bases, with 13 bases sitting between them. Germline V gene sequence: CDR1 MNHEY, CDR2 SMNVEV (reference sequence). This CDR3 is built from 15 residues.

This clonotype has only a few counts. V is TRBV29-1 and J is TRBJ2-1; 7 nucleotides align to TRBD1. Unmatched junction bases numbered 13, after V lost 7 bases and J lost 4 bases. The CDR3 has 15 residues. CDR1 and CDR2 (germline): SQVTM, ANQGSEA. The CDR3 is CSGRMGQRIYNEQFF. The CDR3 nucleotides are TGCAGCGGTAGGATGGGACAGCGTATATACAATGAGCAGTTCTTC.

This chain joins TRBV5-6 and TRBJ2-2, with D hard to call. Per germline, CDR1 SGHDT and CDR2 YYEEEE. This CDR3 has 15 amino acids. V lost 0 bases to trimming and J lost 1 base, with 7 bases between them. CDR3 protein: CASSLDARNTGELFF. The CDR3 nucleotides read TGTGCCAGCAGCTTGGACGCGAGGAACACCGGGGAGCTGTTTTTT.

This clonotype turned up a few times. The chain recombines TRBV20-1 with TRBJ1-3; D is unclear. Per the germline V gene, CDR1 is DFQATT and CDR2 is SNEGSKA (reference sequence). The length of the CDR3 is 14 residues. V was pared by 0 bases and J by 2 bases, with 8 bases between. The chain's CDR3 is CSARDGAAGNTIYF. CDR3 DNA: TGCAGTGCTAGAGATGGTGCGGCTGGAAACACCATATATTTT.

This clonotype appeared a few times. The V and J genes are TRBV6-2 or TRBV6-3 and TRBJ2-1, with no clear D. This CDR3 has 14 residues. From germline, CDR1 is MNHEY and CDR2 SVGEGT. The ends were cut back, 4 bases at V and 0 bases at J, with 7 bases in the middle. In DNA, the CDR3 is TGTGCCAGCAGTTCCGAGAGCTCCTACAATGAGCAGTTCTTC. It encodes CASSSESSYNEQFF.

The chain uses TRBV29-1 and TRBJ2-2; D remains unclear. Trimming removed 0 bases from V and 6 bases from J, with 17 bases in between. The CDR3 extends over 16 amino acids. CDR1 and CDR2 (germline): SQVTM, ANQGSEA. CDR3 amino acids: CSVEESSVVGAGELFF. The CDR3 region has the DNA TGCAGCGTTGAAGAAAGTTCAGTTGTGGGTGCCGGGGAGCTGTTTTTT.

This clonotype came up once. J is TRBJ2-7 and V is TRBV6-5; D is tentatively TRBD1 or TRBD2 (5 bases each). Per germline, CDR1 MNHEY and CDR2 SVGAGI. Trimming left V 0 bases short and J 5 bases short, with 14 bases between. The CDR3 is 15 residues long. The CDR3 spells CASSYSFRGANEQYF. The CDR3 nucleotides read TGTGCCAGCAGTTACTCATTTAGAGGGGCCAACGAGCAGTACTTC.

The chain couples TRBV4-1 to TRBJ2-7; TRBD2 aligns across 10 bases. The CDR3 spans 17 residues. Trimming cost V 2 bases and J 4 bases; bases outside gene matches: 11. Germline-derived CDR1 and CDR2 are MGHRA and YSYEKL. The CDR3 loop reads CASSQRISGTSEYEQYF. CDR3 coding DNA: TGCGCCAGCAGCCAAAGAATCTCTGGGACTAGCGAGTACGAGCAGTACTTC.